Listed below are T cell receptor beta chains from one sample, sequenced in a study of tumor and adjacent non-tumor tissue in lung cancer. TCRdb re-called the multiplex PCR reads through MiXCR, storing one row per CDR3 protein. The table includes roughly 120,000 distinct CDR3 sequences, 62% detected once. What was sequenced was distant non-tumor lung tissue. These TCRs come from a man aged 55 to 70 with non-small cell lung cancer. CDR3s include the opening cysteine and the closing phenylalanine or tryptophan. Fields, in order: D gene, V gene, J gene, clone size, CDR3 DNA, CDR3 protein. D genes are given only for firm matches. Rows give clone size only sometimes, using once, few, many, or a class for an expanded clone.

-	TRBV11-3	TRBJ1-5	-	TGTGCCAGCAGCATCGGGCCTAATCAGCCCCAGCATTTT	CASSIGPNQPQHF
-	TRBV5-4	TRBJ2-1	many	TGTGCCAGCAGCTTGGTTGGACGGGCCTACAATGAGCAGTTCTTC	CASSLVGRAYNEQFF
-	TRBV6-1	TRBJ1-1	-	TGTGCCAGCAGTGATCTGAGTGTCAGTGAAGCTCCCTTT	CASSDLSVSEAPF
-	TRBV6-6	TRBJ1-5	-	TGTGCCAGCAGTTATGACATGTTGGAGGGACGGGGCAATCGGCCCCAGCATTTT	CASSYDMLEGRGNRPQHF
TRBD2	TRBV28	TRBJ2-7	-	TGTACCAGCGGGATCTCGGGAGGTATATACGAGCAGTACTTC	CTSGISGGIYEQYF
-	TRBV28	TRBJ2-2	once	TGTGCCAGCGGAACTAGTGGGTTTTCGAACACCGGGGTGCTGTTTTTT	CASGTSGFSNTGVLFF
-	TRBV6-1	TRBJ2-7	-	TGTGCCAGCAGGGACCAGGGACGGGCCTACAAGCAGTACTTC	CASRDQGRAYKQYF
-	TRBV20-1	TRBJ1-2	-	TGCAGTGCTAGTGTTGGGGAGAACTATGGCTACATCTTC	CSASVGENYGYIF
-	TRBV11-2	TRBJ2-3	-	TGTACCAGCAGCACGGGACTTTTCAGCACAGATAGGCAGTATTTT	CTSSTGLFSTDRQYF
TRBD2	TRBV5-1	TRBJ2-4	few	TGCGCCAGCAGCTCTGGGACTAGCGGGGGGGCGAACATTCAGTACTTC	CASSSGTSGGANIQYF
-	TRBV6-2/TRBV6-3	TRBJ1-2	many	TGTGCCAGCAGAAGCGGACAGCTTGGCTACACCTTC	CASRSGQLGYTF
TRBD1	TRBV28	TRBJ1-3	-	TGTGCCAGCAGTTCAGGACAGGGCCGCTCTGGAAACACCATATATTTT	CASSSGQGRSGNTIYF
-	TRBV11-3	TRBJ2-1	-	TGTGCCAGTATCGCAGAGGTGGCTAGCTTCCAGTTCTTC	CASIAEVASFQFF
TRBD2	TRBV5-4	TRBJ2-3	-	TGCCCCAGCAGCACGGGACTAGCGGGGGGGCCAATGGCAGATACCCAGTATTTT	CPSSTGLAGGPMADTQYF
TRBD1	TRBV6-5	TRBJ2-7	many	TGTGCCAGCAGTTACTCCGGGACAGAACCCTACGAGCAGTACTTC	CASSYSGTEPYEQYF
-	TRBV6-2/TRBV6-3	TRBJ2-5	many	TGTGCCAGCAGTTCCGGCCGACGCACCCAGTACTTC	CASSSGRRTQYF
-	TRBV12-3/TRBV12-4	TRBJ2-7	many	TGTGCCAGCAGTTTTGCTCCCGACAGCGGACTCGAGCAGTACTTC	CASSFAPDSGLEQYF
-	TRBV20-1	TRBJ1-4	-	TGCAGTGCTACTACAGCCTTCAATGAAAAACTGTTTTTT	CSATTAFNEKLFF
-	TRBV30	TRBJ1-1	many	TGTGCCTGGAGTGTATTGCTGAACACTGAAGCTTTCTTT	CAWSVLLNTEAFF
TRBD2	TRBV5-1	TRBJ2-3	-	TGCGCCAGCAGAAAAGCCACGATTAGCGGGTCTAGCACAGATACGCAGTATTTT	CASRKATISGSSTDTQYF
-	TRBV28	TRBJ2-7	-	TGTGCTAACAATGGGGGCGGACGGCGATACGAGCAGTACTTC	CANNGGGRRYEQYF
TRBD1	TRBV28	TRBJ1-2	many	TGTGCCAGCAGGACAGGGGGCTATGGCTACACCTTC	CASRTGGYGYTF
TRBD1	TRBV20-1	TRBJ1-1	few	TGCAGTGCTAGAGATCGGACAGGGTCGAACACTGAAGCTTTCTTT	CSARDRTGSNTEAFF
TRBD2	TRBV11-3	TRBJ2-1	-	TGTGCCTGCGGCTGGGAAGGACTAGCTAATGAGCAGTCCTTC	CACGWEGLANEQSF
-	TRBV6-1	TRBJ2-1	many	TGTGCCAGCAGTGAAAGGCCAGCCGGACTTCTCTACAATGAGCAGTTCTTC	CASSERPAGLLYNEQFF